The clone carrying this T cell receptor beta chain was seen ten or more times. Its antigen is not identified. Just one base apart from a much larger clone, this may be a read error. The source of the sample is a study of T cells in Graves' hyperthyroidism and ophthalmopathy. The overall study: Blood from the periphery was taken at initial diagnosis, before any treatment. Study-wide results and caveats: Progression to ophthalmopathy was predicted a median of 6.5 months early.

Germline CDR1 SEHNR, CDR2 FQNEAQ (reference sequence). With 5 bases removed from V and 5 bases from J, the gap between germline ends came to 10 bases. This CDR3 spans 12 amino acids. Orbital computed tomography and thyroid ultrasound, together with serum TRAb and thyroxine and clinical symptoms, were used for diagnoses. Amplification of TCR beta CDR3 regions used RNA as the template. The study used the HTBI primer set for a first-round RT-PCR of the TCR CDR3. Each CDR3 protein is one row after TCRdb ran MiXCR on the multiplex PCR reads. The sample yields about 590,000 distinct CDR3 sequences, about a sixth seen once.

This receptor was obtained from a woman aged 30 to 39 with Graves' hyperthyroidism. The chain couples TRBV7-9 to TRBJ2-7, with a weak D call TRBD1 (5 bases). Sequenced: blood. This chain's CDR3 is CASSPGSHEQYF. As DNA, the CDR3 is TGTGCCAGCAGCCCAGGGTCCCACGAGCAGTACTTC.